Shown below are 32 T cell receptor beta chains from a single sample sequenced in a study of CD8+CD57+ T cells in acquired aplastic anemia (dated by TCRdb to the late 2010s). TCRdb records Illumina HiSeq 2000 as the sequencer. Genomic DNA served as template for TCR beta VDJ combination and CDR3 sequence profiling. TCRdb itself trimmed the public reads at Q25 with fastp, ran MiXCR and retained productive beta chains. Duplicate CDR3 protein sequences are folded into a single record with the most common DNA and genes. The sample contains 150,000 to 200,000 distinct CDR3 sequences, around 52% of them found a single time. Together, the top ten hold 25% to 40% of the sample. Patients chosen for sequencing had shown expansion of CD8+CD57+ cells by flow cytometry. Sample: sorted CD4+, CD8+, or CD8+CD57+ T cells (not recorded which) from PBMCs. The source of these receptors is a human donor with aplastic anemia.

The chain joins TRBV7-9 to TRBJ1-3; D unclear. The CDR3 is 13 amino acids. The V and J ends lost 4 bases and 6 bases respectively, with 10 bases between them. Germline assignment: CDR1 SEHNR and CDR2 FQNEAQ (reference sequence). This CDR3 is CASSSDGPNTIYF. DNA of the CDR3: TGTGCCAGCAGCTCCGACGGGCCAAACACCATATATTTT.

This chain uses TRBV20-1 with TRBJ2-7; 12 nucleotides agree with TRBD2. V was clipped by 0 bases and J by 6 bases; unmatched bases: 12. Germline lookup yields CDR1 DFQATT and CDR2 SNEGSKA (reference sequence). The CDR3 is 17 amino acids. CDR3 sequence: CSARDQTSGSMTSEQYF. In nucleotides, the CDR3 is TGCAGTGCTAGAGATCAGACTAGCGGGAGTATGACGTCCGAGCAGTACTTC.

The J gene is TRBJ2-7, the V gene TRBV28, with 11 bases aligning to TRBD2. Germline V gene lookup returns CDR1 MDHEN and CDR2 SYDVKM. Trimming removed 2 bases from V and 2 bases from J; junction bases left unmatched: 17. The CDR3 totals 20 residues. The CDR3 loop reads CASSLIQGRGLAEGTYEQYF. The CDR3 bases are TGTGCCAGCAGTTTAATTCAGGGCCGGGGACTAGCGGAAGGAACCTACGAGCAGTACTTC.

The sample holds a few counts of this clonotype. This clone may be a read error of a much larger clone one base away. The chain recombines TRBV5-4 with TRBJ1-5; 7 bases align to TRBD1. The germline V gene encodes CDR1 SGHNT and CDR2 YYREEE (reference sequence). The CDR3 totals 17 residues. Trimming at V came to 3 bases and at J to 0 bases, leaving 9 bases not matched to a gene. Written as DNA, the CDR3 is TGTGCCAGCAGCTACAACAGGGGACTGTATAGCAATCAGCCCCAGCATTTT. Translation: CASSYNRGLYSNQPQHF.

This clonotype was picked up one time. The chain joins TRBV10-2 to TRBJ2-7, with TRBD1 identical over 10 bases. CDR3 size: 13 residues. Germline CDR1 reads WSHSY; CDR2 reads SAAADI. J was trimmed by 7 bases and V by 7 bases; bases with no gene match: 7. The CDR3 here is CASTGTGDGEQYF. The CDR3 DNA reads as TGCGCCAGCACCGGGACAGGGGACGGTGAGCAGTACTTC.

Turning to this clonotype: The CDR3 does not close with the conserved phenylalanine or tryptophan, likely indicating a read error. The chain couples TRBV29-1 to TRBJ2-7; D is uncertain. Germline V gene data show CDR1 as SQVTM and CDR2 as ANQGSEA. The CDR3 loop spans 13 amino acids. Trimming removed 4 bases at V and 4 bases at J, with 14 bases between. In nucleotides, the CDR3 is TGCAGCGTTGTCGAGGACCTGGGATACGAGCAGTACTCC. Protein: CSVVEDLGYEQYS.

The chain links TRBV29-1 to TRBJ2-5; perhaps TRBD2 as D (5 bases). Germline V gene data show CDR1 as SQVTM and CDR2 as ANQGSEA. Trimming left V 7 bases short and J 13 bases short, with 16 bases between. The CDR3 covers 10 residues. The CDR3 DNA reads TGCAGCGCGGGGAGAGTTTCCCTGTACTTC. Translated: CSAGRVSLYF.

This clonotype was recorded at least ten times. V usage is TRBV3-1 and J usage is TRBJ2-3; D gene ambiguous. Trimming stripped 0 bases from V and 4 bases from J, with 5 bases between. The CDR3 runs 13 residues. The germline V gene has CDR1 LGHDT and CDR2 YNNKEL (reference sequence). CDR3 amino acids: CASSQDRPDTQYF. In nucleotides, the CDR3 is TGTGCCAGCAGCCAAGATAGACCAGATACGCAGTATTTT.

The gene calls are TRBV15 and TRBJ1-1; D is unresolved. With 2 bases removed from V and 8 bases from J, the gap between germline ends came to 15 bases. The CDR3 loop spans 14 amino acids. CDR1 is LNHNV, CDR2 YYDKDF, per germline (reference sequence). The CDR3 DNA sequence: TGTGCCACCAGCAGACTTATTGGGAACAGAGAAGCTTTCTTT. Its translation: CATSRLIGNREAFF.

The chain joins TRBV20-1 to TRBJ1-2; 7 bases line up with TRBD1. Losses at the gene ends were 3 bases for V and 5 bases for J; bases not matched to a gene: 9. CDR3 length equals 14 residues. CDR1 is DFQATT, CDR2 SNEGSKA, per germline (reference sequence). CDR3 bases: TGCAGTGCTAGGGTGGCGGGACAGTCTTATGGCTACACCTTC. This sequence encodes CSARVAGQSYGYTF.

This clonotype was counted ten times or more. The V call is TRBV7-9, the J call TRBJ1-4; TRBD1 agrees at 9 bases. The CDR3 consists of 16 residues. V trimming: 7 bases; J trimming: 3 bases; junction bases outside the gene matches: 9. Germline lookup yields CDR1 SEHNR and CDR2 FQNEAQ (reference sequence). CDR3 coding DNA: TGTGCCAGCATCCCCGGGACAGGGTTTTCTAATGAAAAACTGTTTTTT. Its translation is CASIPGTGFSNEKLFF.

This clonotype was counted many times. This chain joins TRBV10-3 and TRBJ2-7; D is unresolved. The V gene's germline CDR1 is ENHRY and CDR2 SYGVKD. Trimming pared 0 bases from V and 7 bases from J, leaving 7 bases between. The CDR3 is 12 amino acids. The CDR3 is CAISESESEQYF. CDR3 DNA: TGTGCCATCAGTGAGTCGGAATCAGAGCAGTACTTC.

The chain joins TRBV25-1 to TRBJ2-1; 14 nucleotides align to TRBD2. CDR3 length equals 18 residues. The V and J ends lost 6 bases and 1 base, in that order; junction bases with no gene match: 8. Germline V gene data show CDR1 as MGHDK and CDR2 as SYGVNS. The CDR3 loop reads CASSPGLAGELSYNEQFF. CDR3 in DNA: TGTGCCAGCAGCCCGGGACTAGCGGGAGAATTGTCCTACAATGAGCAGTTCTTC.

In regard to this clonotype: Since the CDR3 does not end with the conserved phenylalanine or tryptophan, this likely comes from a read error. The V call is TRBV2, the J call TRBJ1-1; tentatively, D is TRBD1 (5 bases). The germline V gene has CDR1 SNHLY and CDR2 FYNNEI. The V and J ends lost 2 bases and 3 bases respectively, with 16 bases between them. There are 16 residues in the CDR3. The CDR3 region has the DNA TGTGCCAGCAGTGAAAAGGCTCGGGGCTGGGACACTGAAGCTTTCCTT. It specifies CASSEKARGWDTEAFL.

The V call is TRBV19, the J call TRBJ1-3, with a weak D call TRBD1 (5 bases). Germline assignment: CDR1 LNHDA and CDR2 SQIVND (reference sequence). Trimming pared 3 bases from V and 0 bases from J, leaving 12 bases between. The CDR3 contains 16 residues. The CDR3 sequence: CASSIAGMGSGNTIYF. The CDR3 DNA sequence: TGTGCCAGTAGTATCGCAGGGATGGGCTCTGGAAACACCATATATTTT. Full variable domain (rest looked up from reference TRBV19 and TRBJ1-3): DGGITQSPKYLFRKEGQNVTLSCEQNLNHDAMYWYRQDPGQGLRLIYYSQIVNDFQKGDIAEGYSVSREKKESFPLTVTSAQKNPTAFYLCASSIAGMGSGNTIYFGEGSWLTVV.

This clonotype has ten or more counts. The CDR3 loop is CASSYPQGTEAFF. CDR3 in DNA: TGTGCCAGCAGTTACCCCCAGGGTACTGAAGCTTTCTTT. V gene TRBV6-2 or TRBV6-3 combines with J gene TRBJ1-1, with D possibly matching TRBD1 (5 bases). The germline gives CDR1 MNHEY, CDR2 SVGEGT. Between the trimmed V and J ends, which lost 2 bases and 5 bases, there was a span of 9 bases. CDR3 length: 13 amino acids.

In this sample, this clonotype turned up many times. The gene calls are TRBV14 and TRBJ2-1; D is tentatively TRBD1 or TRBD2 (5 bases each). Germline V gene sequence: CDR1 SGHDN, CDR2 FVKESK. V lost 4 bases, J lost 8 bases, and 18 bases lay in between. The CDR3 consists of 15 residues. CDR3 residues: CASSPLGTPTHEQFF. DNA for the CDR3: TGTGCCAGCAGCCCCCTTGGGACCCCTACCCATGAGCAGTTCTTC.

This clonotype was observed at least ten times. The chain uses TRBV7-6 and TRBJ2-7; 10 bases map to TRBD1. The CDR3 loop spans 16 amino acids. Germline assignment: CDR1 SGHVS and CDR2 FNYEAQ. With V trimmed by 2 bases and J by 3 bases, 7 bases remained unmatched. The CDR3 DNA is TGTGCCAGCAGCTTATCCACGCGGGACAGGGGCTACGAGCAGTACTTC. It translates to CASSLSTRDRGYEQYF.

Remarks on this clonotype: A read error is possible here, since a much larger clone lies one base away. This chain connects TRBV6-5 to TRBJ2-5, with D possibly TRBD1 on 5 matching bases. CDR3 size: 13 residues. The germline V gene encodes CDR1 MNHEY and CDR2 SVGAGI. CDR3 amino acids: CASSYIREEAQYF. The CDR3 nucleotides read TGTGCCAGCAGTTACATCAGGGAAGAGGCCCAGTACTTC.

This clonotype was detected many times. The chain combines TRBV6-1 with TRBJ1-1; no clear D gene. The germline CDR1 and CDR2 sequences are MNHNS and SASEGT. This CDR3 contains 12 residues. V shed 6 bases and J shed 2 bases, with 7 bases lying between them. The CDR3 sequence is CASSQGNTEAFF. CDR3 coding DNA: TGTGCCAGCAGCCAAGGTAACACTGAAGCTTTCTTT.

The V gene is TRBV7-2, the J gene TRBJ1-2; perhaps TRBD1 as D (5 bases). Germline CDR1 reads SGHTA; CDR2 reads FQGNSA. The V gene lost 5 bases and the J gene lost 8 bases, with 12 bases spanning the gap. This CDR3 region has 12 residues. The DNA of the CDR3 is TGTGCCAGCAGCCCAGGGTCAGGCGGCTACACCTTC. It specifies CASSPGSGGYTF. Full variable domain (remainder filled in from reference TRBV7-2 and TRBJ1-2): GAGVSQSPSNKVTEKGKDVELRCDPISGHTALYWYRQSLGQGLEFLIYFQGNSAPDKSGLPSDRFSAERTGGSVSTLTIQRTQQEDSAVYLCASSPGSGGYTFGSGTRLTVV.

CDR3 amino acids: CASSPGTGRVSLQQYF. The CDR3 region has the DNA TGTGCCAGCAGCCCTGGGACAGGGAGGGTCTCCCTCCAGCAGTACTTC. The chain is built from TRBV11-2 and TRBJ2-7, with 9 bases fitting TRBD1. CDR3 size: 16 residues. With V trimmed by 5 bases and J by 8 bases, 16 bases remained unmatched. Germline V gene lookup returns CDR1 SGHAT and CDR2 FQNNGV.

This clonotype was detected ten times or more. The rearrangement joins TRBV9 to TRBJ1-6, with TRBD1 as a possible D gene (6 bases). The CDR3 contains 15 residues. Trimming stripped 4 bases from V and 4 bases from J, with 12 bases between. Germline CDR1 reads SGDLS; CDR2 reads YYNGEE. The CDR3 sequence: CASSPQTGYNSPLHF. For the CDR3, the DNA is TGTGCCAGCAGCCCCCAGACAGGTTATAATTCACCCCTCCACTTT.

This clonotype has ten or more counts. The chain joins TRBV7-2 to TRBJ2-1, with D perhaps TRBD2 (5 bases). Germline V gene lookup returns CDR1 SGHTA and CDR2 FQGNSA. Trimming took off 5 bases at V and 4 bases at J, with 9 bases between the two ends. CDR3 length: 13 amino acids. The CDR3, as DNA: TGTGCCAGCAGCAGGGAGCCTTACAATGAGCAGTTCTTC. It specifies CASSREPYNEQFF.

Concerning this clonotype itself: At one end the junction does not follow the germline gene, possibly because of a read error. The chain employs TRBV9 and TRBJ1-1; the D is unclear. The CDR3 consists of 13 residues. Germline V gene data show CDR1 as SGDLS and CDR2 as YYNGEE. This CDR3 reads CASSSGSNTEALF. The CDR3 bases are TGTGCCAGCTCTAGCGGGTCGAACACTGAAGCTTTGTTT.

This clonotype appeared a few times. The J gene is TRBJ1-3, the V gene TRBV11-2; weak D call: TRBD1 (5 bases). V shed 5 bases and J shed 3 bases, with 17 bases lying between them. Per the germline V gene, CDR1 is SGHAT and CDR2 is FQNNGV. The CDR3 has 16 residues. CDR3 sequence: CASSPGGGKIGNTIYF. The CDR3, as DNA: TGTGCCAGCAGCCCCGGGGGGGGGAAGATTGGAAACACCATATATTTT.

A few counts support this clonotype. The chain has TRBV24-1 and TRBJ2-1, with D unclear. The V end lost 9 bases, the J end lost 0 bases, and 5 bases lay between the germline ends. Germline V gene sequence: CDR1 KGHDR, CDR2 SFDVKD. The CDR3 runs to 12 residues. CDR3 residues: CATGSSYNEQFF. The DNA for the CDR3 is TGTGCCACCGGTAGCTCCTACAATGAGCAGTTCTTC.

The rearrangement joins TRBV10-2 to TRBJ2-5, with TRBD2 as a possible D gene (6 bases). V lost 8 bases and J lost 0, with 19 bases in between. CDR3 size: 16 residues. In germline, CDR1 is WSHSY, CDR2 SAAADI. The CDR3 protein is CASAPSGTYHQETQYF. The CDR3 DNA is TGCGCCAGCGCCCCCTCAGGGACTTACCACCAAGAGACCCAGTACTTC.

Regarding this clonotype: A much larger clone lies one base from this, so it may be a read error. The DNA of the CDR3 is TGTGCCAGCAGCGTCCGTTCCGGGACAGGCCTTTATGAAGCTTTCTTT. Encoded protein: CASSVRSGTGLYEAFF. The chain couples TRBV9 to TRBJ1-1, with 8 bases identical to TRBD1. The J segment lost 7 bases and the V segment lost 2 bases, leaving 13 bases of the junction unmatched. Germline V lookup: CDR1 SGDLS, CDR2 YYNGEE. The CDR3 extends over 16 amino acids.

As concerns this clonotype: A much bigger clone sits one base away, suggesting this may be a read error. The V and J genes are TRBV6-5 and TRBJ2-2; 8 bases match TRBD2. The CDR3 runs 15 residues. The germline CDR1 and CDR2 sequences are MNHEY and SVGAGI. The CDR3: CASSSPGLVTGELCF. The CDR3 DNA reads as TGTGCCAGCAGTTCGCCGGGACTAGTCACCGGGGAGCTGTGTTTT.

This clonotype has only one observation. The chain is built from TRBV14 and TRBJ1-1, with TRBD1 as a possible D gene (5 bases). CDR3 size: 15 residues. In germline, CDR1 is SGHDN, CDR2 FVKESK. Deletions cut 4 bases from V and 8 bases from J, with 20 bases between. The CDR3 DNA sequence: TGTGCCAGCAGCCCAAATAGACAGAGCTGGGACGAAGCTTTCTTT. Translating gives CASSPNRQSWDEAFF.

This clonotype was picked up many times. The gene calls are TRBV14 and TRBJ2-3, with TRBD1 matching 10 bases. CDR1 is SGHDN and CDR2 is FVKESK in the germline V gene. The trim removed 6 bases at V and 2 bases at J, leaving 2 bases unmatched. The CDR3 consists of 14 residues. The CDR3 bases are TGTGCCAGCAGGGGACAGGGGCCCACAGATACGCAGTATTTT. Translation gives CASRGQGPTDTQYF.